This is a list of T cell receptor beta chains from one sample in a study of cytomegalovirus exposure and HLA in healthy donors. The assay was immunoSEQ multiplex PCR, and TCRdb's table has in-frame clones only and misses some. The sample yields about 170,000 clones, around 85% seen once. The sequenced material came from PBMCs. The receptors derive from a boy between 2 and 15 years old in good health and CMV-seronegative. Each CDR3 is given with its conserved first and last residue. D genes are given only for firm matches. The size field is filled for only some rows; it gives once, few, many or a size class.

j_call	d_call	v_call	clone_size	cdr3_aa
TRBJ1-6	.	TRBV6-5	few	CASSWGEGAPLHF
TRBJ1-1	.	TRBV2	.	CASSERVDTEAFF
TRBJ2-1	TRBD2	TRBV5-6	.	CASSPGLAGRSSYNEQFF
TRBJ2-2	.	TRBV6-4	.	CASSLQDSGELFF
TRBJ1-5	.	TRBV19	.	CATGGITGSPQHF
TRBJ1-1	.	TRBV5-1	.	CASSTYRWGQNTEAFF
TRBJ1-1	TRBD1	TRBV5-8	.	CASTQGGQLITFF
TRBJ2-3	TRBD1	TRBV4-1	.	CASSHRTGFADTQYF
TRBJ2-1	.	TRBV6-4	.	CASSGQGINEQFF
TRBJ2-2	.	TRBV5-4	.	CASSFRRTANTGELFF
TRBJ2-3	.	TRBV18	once	CASSRRDGDTQYF
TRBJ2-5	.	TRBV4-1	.	CASSQLPQGLETQYF
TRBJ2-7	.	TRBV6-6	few	CASSYSGTSYEQYF
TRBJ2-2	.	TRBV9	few	CASSAVGRESWLANTGELFF
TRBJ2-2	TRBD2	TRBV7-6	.	CASSLNSGGDTGELFF
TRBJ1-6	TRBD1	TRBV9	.	CASSEETGNGSPLHF
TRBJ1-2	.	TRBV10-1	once	CASSESTAWGYTF
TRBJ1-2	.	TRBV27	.	CASSFRVSNYGYTF
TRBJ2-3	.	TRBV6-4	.	CASRTEANTDTQYF
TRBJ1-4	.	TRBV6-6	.	CASISTGSANEKLFF
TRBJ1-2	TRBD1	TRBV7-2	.	CARRQGDNYGYTF
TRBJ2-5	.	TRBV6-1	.	CASSTDSRETQYF
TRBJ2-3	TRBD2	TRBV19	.	CASSTSGASTDTQYF
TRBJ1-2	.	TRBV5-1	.	CASRGGGVSYTF
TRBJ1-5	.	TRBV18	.	CASSGQGNQPQHF
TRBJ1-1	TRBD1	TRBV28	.	CASSFTSNRQGVLMNTEAFF
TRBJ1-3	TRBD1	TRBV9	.	CASSVEGTGHSGNTIYF
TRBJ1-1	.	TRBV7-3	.	CASTARNTEAFF
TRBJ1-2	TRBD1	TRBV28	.	CASSFRGQGLNYGYTF
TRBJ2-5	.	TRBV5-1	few	CASSPDLGGETQYF
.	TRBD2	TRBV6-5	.	CASGTSGYEQYF
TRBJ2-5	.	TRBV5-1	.	CASSLDGTSRETQYF
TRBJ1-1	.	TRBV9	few	CASSPGLGAEAFF
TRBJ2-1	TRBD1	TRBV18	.	CASSPLHRDRDNEQFF
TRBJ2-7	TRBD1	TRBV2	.	CASSGGQTYEQYF
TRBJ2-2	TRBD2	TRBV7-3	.	CASSSGGRSTGELFF
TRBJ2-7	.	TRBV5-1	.	CASSVDASAYEQYF
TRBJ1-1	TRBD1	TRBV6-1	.	CASRRQGMPEAFF
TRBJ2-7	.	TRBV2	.	CASSPQGPSYEQYF
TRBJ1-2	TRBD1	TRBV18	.	CASSPGQEYGYTF
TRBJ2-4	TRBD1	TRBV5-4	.	CASSLGDRVSRDIQYF
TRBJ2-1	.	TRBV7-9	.	CASSPWTGNNEQFF
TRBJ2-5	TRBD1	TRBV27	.	CASRPKDRDGETQYF
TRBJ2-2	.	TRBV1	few	CTSNRGLAGAANTGELFF
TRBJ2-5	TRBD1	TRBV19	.	CASSIAGGVGTQYF
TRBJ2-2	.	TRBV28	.	CAHREHRAGELFF
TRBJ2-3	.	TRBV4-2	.	CASSQESAGSTDTQYF
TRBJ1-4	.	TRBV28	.	CASSSGRVEKLFF
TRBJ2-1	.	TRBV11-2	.	CASSLDTGGIRNEQFF
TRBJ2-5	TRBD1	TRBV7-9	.	CASSRRQGAQETQYF
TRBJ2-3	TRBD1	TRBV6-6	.	CASSYWDRPDTQYF
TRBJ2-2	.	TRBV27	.	CASSLIAGELFF
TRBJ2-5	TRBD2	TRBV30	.	CAWSVLAGYQETQYF